The present entry profiles one TCR beta chain with its context. This same CDR3 is encoded by further DNA sequences in the sample. The record originates from a study of shared clonotypes between healthy human individuals. Overall study context: With ages of 18 to 49, the donors were a couple of women and a few men.

In the original analysis: Filtering was not the same, since immunoSEQ gave junction-only sequences without quality scores. Profiling relied on immunoSEQ multiplex PCR, and the TCRdb table lists in-frame clones only, not all of them. V, J and clone size were drawn from that table, and D and trimming were deduced from the DNA. Counted here are around 2.5 million clones, approximately 93% occurring once; the ten biggest clones make up 0.35% to 0.45%. The sample taken for sequencing was naive CD4+ T cells from PBMCs. Subset given: CD45RA+ positively selected. This TCR came from a man aged 18 to 30 in good health. Some clones in this sample may be carry-over from other donors' samples.

The chain's CDR3 is CAWSQDAYEQYF. In DNA form, the CDR3 reads TGTGCCTGGAGCCAGGACGCCTACGAGCAGTACTTC. The gene calls are TRBV30 and TRBJ2-7; D is undetermined. The CDR3 is made up of 12 amino acids. CDR1 is GTSNPN and CDR2 is SVGIG in the germline V gene (reference sequence). V was trimmed by 3 bases and J by 2 bases, leaving 8 bases between them. Full variable domain (remainder filled in from reference TRBV30 and TRBJ2-7): SQTIHQWPATLVQPVGSPLSLECTVEGTSNPNLYWYRQAAGRGLQLLFYSVGIGQISSEVPQNLSASRPQDRQFILSSKKLLLSDSGFYLCAWSQDAYEQYFGPGTRLTVT.